This T cell receptor (beta chain) derives from a study of T cell responses to AZD1222 COVID-19 vaccine. The CDR3 sequence is 14 residues long. Germline V gene sequence: CDR1 LNHDA, CDR2 SQIVND (reference sequence). The V end was cut by 0 bases, the J end by 5 bases, with 10 bases between. For this clone: Its antigen is still unknown.

Study findings and constraints: With two AZD1222 doses given, Spike-specific TCR breadth and depth both rose.

Profiled with immunoSEQ multiplex PCR; TCRdb holds only in-frame clones, not every one. The sample lists some 80,000 clones; 88% were seen once. The clonotype comes from an adult who received the MenACWY meningococcal vaccine as a control. Sample: peripheral blood, taken 28 days after the second dose of the MenACWY control vaccine. The V gene is TRBV19, the J gene TRBJ1-1, with D uncertain. CDR3 nucleotide sequence: TGTGCCAGTAGTATAGACAGTCCGGGGACTGAAGCTTTCTTT. Its protein product is CASSIDSPGTEAFF.